What follows describes a single T cell receptor beta chain. No antigen is known for it. The CDR3 does not close with the conserved phenylalanine or tryptophan, likely indicating a read error. The sample is drawn from a study of identical twins' blood T cells (dated by TCRdb to the early 2010s). For the study in its entirety: Roughly 50 million Illumina reads were obtained across around twelve libraries, comprising six alpha-chain and six beta-chain libraries. To assess how genetics influences repertoire formation, the study used next-generation sequencing to compare the TCR alpha and beta chain repertoires of three pairs of monozygous twins. Results and caveats for the whole study, not just this receptor: Among the most abundant TCRbeta clonotypes, more CDR3 sequences were shared by each donor with her twin than with unrelated donors. How many CDR3 clonotypes two donors shared depended mainly on the product of their cloneset sizes, and the twins did not clearly stray from this trend. Twin pairs were reported to be markedly more alike in V gene usage than unrelated donors were, even when looking at non-selected out-of-frame TCRbeta clonotypes. The proposed role of the TCRalpha J segment in MHC recognition during thymic selection was stated to require validation by independent studies. Environmental influences could not be excluded as an explanation for twin similarity, since twins were reared together.

The CDR3 spans 14 residues, counting both ends. Only the CDR3 DNA stays, 42 bases, in frame from base 1. Reading the germline V gene gives CDR1 SQVTM and CDR2 ANQGSEA. V loses 4 bases of germline sequence and J loses 6 bases, and the interval between the two ends is 19 bases. The donors were six healthy women who made up three monozygous twin pairs. Each of the three twin pairs had been raised together, and the twins in each pair were thought likely to have encountered the same infectious agents and vaccines. TCR cDNA libraries were prepared from RNA that had been isolated from peripheral blood mononuclear cells. The method behind the library was 5' RACE. TCRdb names Illumina Genome Analyzer IIx as the instrument used. To prepare the RNA-based TCR cDNA libraries, a previously described protocol was followed, with several modifications. To prevent cross-contamination, barcodes specific to each sample were added to both ends of every TCR cDNA library during cDNA synthesis and amplification. The original pipeline was this. Between about 95,000 and nearly 500,000 clonotypes were identified per individual, and roughly 2 to 3.6 million CDR3-containing reads were obtained per library. Reads carrying improper barcode index combinations were removed, after which the MiTCR software was used to build a cloneset for each library. During the assembly of CDR3 clonotypes by MiTCR, low-quality reads were filtered or rescued and PCR and sequencing errors were corrected. Artificial out-of-frame clonotypes were mapped to in-frame sequences, with one indel allowed in the CDR3, and then removed. To measure how similar V and J gene usage was between donors, Jensen-Shannon divergence was divided by mean entropy. TCRdb redid the processing of the public reads, applying fastp at Q25 and MiXCR, and retained in-frame beta chains. For every CDR3 protein sequence, its rows merge into one entry that carries the most common genes and DNA. The V and J calls were determined by TCRdb, not by the authors. This sample lists 300,000 to 450,000 distinct CDR3 sequences; roughly 28% were detected once. 6.1% of the sample goes to the ten largest clones.

This TCR came from a woman aged 18-55 years in good health. Sequences were obtained from PBMCs. This chain is built from TRBV29-1 and TRBJ2-7, with the D gene not confidently named. For the CDR3, the sequence is CSVGAHLPGSEQYL. At the DNA level, the sequence is TGCAGCGTTGGAGCCCACCTCCCGGGTAGCGAGCAGTACCTC.